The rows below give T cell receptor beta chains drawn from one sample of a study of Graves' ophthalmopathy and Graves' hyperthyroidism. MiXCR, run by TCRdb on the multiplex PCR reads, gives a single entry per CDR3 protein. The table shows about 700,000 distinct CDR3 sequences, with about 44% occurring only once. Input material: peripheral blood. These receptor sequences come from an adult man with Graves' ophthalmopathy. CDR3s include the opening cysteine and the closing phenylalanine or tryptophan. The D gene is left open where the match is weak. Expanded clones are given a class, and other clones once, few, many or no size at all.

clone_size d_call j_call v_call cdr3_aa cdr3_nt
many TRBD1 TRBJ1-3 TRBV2 CASIGDRATGNTIYF TGTGCCAGCATCGGAGACAGGGCAACTGGAAACACCATATATTTT
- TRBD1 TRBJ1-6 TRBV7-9 CASSPPDRANYNSPLHF TGTGCCAGCAGCCCTCCGGACAGGGCCAATTATAATTCACCCCTCCACTTT
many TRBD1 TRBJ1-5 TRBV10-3 CAISESNPDRGNQPQHF TGTGCCATCAGTGAGTCGAACCCGGACAGGGGAAATCAGCCCCAGCATTTT
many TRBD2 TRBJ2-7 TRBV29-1 CSVEPGGRGEQYF TGCAGCGTTGAGCCGGGAGGGCGAGGGGAGCAGTACTTC
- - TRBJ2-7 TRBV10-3 CAISVQRSYEQYF TGTGCCATCAGTGTCCAAAGGAGCTACGAGCAGTACTTC
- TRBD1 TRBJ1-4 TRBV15 CATSPDRGSLEKLFF TGTGCCACCAGCCCGGACAGGGGGTCTTTGGAAAAACTGTTTTTT
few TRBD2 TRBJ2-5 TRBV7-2 CASSLSGAGVFPQETQYF TGTGCCAGCAGCTTGTCCGGAGCGGGAGTCTTCCCTCAAGAGACCCAGTACTTC
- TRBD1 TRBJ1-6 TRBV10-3 CAISQRVSGQEVPLHF TGTGCCATCAGTCAAAGGGTCTCGGGACAGGAGGTACCCCTCCACTTT
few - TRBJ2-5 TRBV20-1 CSASNAETQYF TGCAGTGCTAGTAATGCGGAGACCCAGTACTTC
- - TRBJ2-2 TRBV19 CASTQGRLGGELFF TGTGCCAGTACGCAGGGGCGGTTGGGCGGGGAGCTGTTTTTT
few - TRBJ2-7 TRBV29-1 CSVVGRVGLGEQYF TGCAGCGTTGTGGGCCGAGTTGGGTTAGGCGAGCAGTACTTC